The 19 T cell receptor beta chains presented below share a single source sample, sequenced in a study of OX40 agonist ivuxolimab in advanced cancers. Profiled with immunoSEQ multiplex PCR; TCRdb holds only in-frame clones, not every one. The repertoire includes approximately 60,000 clones, about four fifths of them detected once, and about 5% sits in the top ten. The sequencing here drew on CD4+ or CD8+ T cells sorted from blood, taken in a trial of the OX40 agonist ivuxolimab. Receptor source: an adult with an advanced solid tumor such as melanoma, head and neck, liver or kidney cancer.

As DNA, the CDR3 is TGTGCCAGCAGCTTGGCCTTTCAACCGGGCGGCTACACCTTC. It translates to CASSLAFQPGGYTF. The rearrangement uses TRBV7-9 and TRBJ1-2; the D is unclear. Per the germline V gene, CDR1 is SEHNR and CDR2 is FQNEAQ (reference sequence). V was clipped by 3 bases and J by 8 bases, with 16 bases between them. This CDR3 is built from 14 residues.

This chain joins TRBV5-1 and TRBJ2-7; D might be TRBD1 (6 bases). The germline V gene encodes CDR1 SGHRS and CDR2 YFSETQ. Trimming cost V 2 bases and J 4 bases, with 19 bases left between them. The CDR3 extends over 16 amino acids. The CDR3 DNA follows: TGCGCCAGCAGCTTACCCAATGACAGGATGGAGTACGAGCAGTACTTC. As protein: CASSLPNDRMEYEQYF.

The chain couples TRBV11-3 to TRBJ2-3, with D perhaps assigned TRBD1 or TRBD2 (5 bases each). The CDR3 consists of 13 residues. Trimming cost V 1 base and J 6 bases, with 8 bases left between them. Germline V gene sequence: CDR1 SGHNT, CDR2 YENEEA. The CDR3: CASSLAREDTQYF. The CDR3 nucleotides are TGTGCCAGCAGCTTAGCCAGGGAGGATACGCAGTATTTT.

The V call is TRBV7-3, the J call TRBJ2-7; D is undetermined. Germline values: CDR1 SGHTA, CDR2 FQGTGA. The CDR3 extends over 14 amino acids. Trimming pared 5 bases from V and 4 bases from J, leaving 15 bases between. CDR3 protein: CASSPGSGSYEQYF. The CDR3 region has the DNA TGTGCCAGCAGCCCGGGCTCCGGGTCTTACGAGCAGTACTTC.

The J gene is TRBJ2-2, the V gene TRBV18, with a possible D match to TRBD1 (5 bases). The CDR3 length is 14 residues. Trimming cost V 6 bases and J 6 bases, with 14 bases left between them. The germline V gene encodes CDR1 KGHSH and CDR2 LQKENI. The CDR3 coding sequence is TGTGCCAGCTCTCGGGTGATGGGGCCCGGGGAGCTGTTTTTT. Its translation: CASSRVMGPGELFF.

As to this clone: At one end the junction does not follow the germline gene, possibly because of a read error. V usage is TRBV7-9 and J usage is TRBJ2-7; the match to TRBD2 covers 7 bases. The CDR3 has 12 residues. The germline gives CDR1 SEHNR, CDR2 FQNEAQ (reference sequence). Written as DNA, the CDR3 is TGTGCCAGCAGCTTAGGAGGGGTAGCGGGCTTATTC. This codes for CASSLGGVAGLF.

This chain joins TRBV9 and TRBJ1-2, with D unclear. Looked up from germline, CDR1 is SGDLS and CDR2 is YYNGEE. The germline V and J ends were trimmed by 7 bases and 5 bases, with 6 bases remaining between them. This CDR3 has 10 amino acids. CDR3 loop: CASAGYGYTF. As DNA, the CDR3 is TGTGCCAGCGCCGGATATGGCTACACCTTC.

CDR3 sequence reads: CASSLSETTEAFF. For the CDR3, the DNA is TGTGCCAGCAGTTTATCGGAGACTACTGAAGCTTTCTTT. V gene TRBV27 combines with J gene TRBJ1-1; D unresolved. Germline CDR1 and CDR2: MNHEY and SMNVEV (reference sequence). The V gene lost 0 bases and the J gene lost 5 bases, with 7 bases spanning the gap. The length of the CDR3 is 13 residues.

This clone has just one count. V usage is TRBV12-5 and J usage is TRBJ2-1; 14 nucleotides align to TRBD2. J gave up 6 bases and V 1 base, and 5 bases lay outside the gene matches. This CDR3 region has 17 residues. CDR1 is LGHNT, CDR2 FRNRAP, per germline. CDR3 DNA: TGTGCTAGTGGTTTGGGACTAGCGGGAGGGCCGGGCAATGAGCAGTTCTTC. It yields the protein CASGLGLAGGPGNEQFF.

V is TRBV10-2 and J is TRBJ2-5; 10 nucleotides match TRBD1. This CDR3 spans 13 amino acids. From germline, CDR1 is WSHSY and CDR2 SAAADI. V gave up 6 bases and J gave up 4 bases; unmatched junction bases: 2. In nucleotides, the CDR3 is TGCGCCAGCAGCGGACAGGGGGGAGAGACCCAGTACTTC. Amino acid sequence: CASSGQGGETQYF.

The chain couples TRBV30 to TRBJ2-1, with TRBD2 matching over 10 bases. This CDR3 has 14 amino acids. V trimming: 2 bases; J trimming: 7 bases; junction bases outside the gene matches: 5. Germline assignment: CDR1 GTSNPN and CDR2 SVGIG (reference sequence). The CDR3 DNA is TGTGCCTGGAGTCTAGGACTAGCGGTTAATGAGCAGTTCTTC. It encodes CAWSLGLAVNEQFF. Drawing the rest from reference TRBV30 and TRBJ2-1, the complete variable domain is SQTIHQWPATLVQPVGSPLSLECTVEGTSNPNLYWYRQAAGRGLQLLFYSVGIGQISSEVPQNLSASRPQDRQFILSSKKLLLSDSGFYLCAWSLGLAVNEQFFGPGTRLTVL.

V gene TRBV6-5 combines with J gene TRBJ1-3, with D uncertain. This CDR3 has 13 residues. Trimming shortened V by 2 bases and J by 7 bases, and 9 bases separated the two germline ends. The germline CDR1 and CDR2 sequences are MNHEY and SVGAGI. This CDR3 is CASSYISSNTIYF. Here the CDR3 DNA reads TGTGCCAGCAGTTACATCAGTTCCAACACCATATATTTT.

The genes are TRBV7-6 and TRBJ1-1; 7 nucleotides match TRBD1. V was clipped by 1 base and J by 1 base; unmatched bases: 0. The length of the CDR3 is 14 residues. From germline, CDR1 is SGHVS and CDR2 FNYEAQ. For the CDR3, the DNA is TGTGCCAGCAGCTTAGGGGACAGGAACACTGAAGCTTTCTTT. The encoded protein is CASSLGDRNTEAFF.

This sequence joins TRBV7-8 and TRBJ2-1, with D possibly matching TRBD2 (6 bases). The CDR3 is 12 residues long. Germline CDR1 and CDR2: SGHVS and FQNEAQ. Trimming left V 3 bases short and J 9 bases short, with 9 bases between. This chain's CDR3 is CASSLRDFEQFF. The CDR3 coding sequence is TGTGCCAGCAGCTTGCGGGACTTTGAGCAGTTCTTC. Filled out from reference TRBV7-8 and TRBJ2-1, the complete variable domain reads GAGVSQSPRYKVAKRGQDVALRCDPISGHVSLFWYQQALGQGPEFLTYFQNEAQLDKSGLPSDRFFAERPEGSVSTLKIQRTQQEDSAVYLCASSLRDFEQFFGPGTRLTVL.

The chain links TRBV7-2 to TRBJ2-7; 10 positions agree with TRBD1. This CDR3 is 17 amino acids long. V trimming: 1 base; J trimming: 5 bases; junction bases outside the gene matches: 11. Germline V gene sequence: CDR1 SGHTA, CDR2 FQGNSA. The CDR3 loop reads CASSLVWTDRGLHEQYF. CDR3 nucleotides: TGTGCCAGCAGCTTAGTTTGGACAGACAGGGGGCTCCACGAGCAGTACTTC.

This clone appeared a single time. The V gene is TRBV30, the J gene TRBJ1-2; a possible D gene is TRBD1 (5 bases). V was shortened by 2 bases and J by 4 bases, with 14 bases between the two germline ends. This CDR3 is 14 amino acids long. From germline, CDR1 is GTSNPN and CDR2 SVGIG (reference sequence). In nucleotides, the CDR3 is TGTGCCTGGAGTCGGGCGGGGGTCGCCTATGGCTACACCTTC. Encoded protein: CAWSRAGVAYGYTF. The full variable domain, in which reference TRBV30 and TRBJ1-2 provide the parts outside the CDR3, is SQTIHQWPATLVQPVGSPLSLECTVEGTSNPNLYWYRQAAGRGLQLLFYSVGIGQISSEVPQNLSASRPQDRQFILSSKKLLLSDSGFYLCAWSRAGVAYGYTFGSGTRLTVV.

The chain couples TRBV30 to TRBJ2-2; a weak D match, TRBD2 (6 bases). With 0 bases removed from V and 2 bases from J, the gap between germline ends came to 10 bases. CDR3 length: 15 amino acids. Germline V gene lookup returns CDR1 GTSNPN and CDR2 SVGIG (reference sequence). The CDR3 sequence is CAWSVPGLNTGELFF. CDR3 bases: TGTGCCTGGAGTGTACCCGGACTAAACACCGGGGAGCTGTTTTTT.

The chain has TRBV5-5 and TRBJ1-2; no clear D gene. CDR1 SGHKS and CDR2 YYEKEE come from the germline V gene (reference sequence). The CDR3 is 14 amino acids. V was shortened by 5 bases and J by 1 base, with 12 bases between the two germline ends. DNA for the CDR3: TGTGCCAGCAGTCCTTTGGGTGATAACTATGGCTACACCTTC. It yields the protein CASSPLGDNYGYTF. The full variable domain, in which reference TRBV5-5 and TRBJ1-2 provide the parts outside the CDR3, is DAGVTQSPTHLIKTRGQQVTLRCSPISGHKSVSWYQQVLGQGPQFIFQYYEKEERGRGNFPDRFSARQFPNYSSELNVNALLLGDSALYLCASSPLGDNYGYTFGSGTRLTVV.

The chain links TRBV19 to TRBJ1-1, with 9 bases matching TRBD1. Looked up from germline, CDR1 is LNHDA and CDR2 is SQIVND (reference sequence). This CDR3 spans 15 amino acids. Germline trimming cut 7 bases from V and 4 bases from J; bases unmatched to any gene: 10. The CDR3 loop reads CASNQPGQGGTEAFF. The CDR3 region has the DNA TGTGCCAGTAACCAACCGGGACAGGGCGGCACTGAAGCTTTCTTT.